This note documents a single T cell receptor (beta chain) sequence. Its antigen is unidentified. In the PCR, 60 Vbeta and 13 Jbeta primers were used. Only in-frame clones appear in the TCRdb table, and some are missing; sequencing was by immunoSEQ multiplex PCR. Of around 170,000 clones in the sample, 84% were seen once. These data are taken from a study of cytomegalovirus exposure and HLA in healthy donors. About the research overall: Researchers previously reported finding fewer than 140 million unique TCR beta sequences from approximately 190 million T cells.

Study-wide points: A missense DCLRE1C variant was associated with V- and J-gene trimming of TCR beta chains in a later analysis, and an independent cohort replicated the association. Likely technical artifact: a cluster of highly shared sequence variants.

Sequenced input: PBMCs. The receptor's source is a boy under 10 years old in good health and CMV-seronegative.

The CDR3: CASSPAGTDTQYF. The DNA for the CDR3 is TGTGCCAGCAGCCCAGCGGGCACAGATACGCAGTATTTT. This chain uses TRBV11-3 with TRBJ2-3; D perhaps matches TRBD2 (5 bases). The CDR3 sequence is 13 residues long. Trimming took 5 bases from V and 1 from J, leaving 7 bases between them. Germline CDR1 and CDR2: SGHNT and YENEEA.